Following are 30 T cell receptor beta chains from one sample sequenced in a study of breast tumors, draining lymph nodes, adjacent tissues. The lymph nodes were axillary draining lymph nodes from breast cancer patients. From the multiplex PCR reads, TCRdb called clonotypes with MiXCR, one entry per CDR3 protein. The sample has some 130,000 distinct CDR3 sequences, 15% to 20% seen once. The sample consisted of axillary lymph node tissue. The receptors shown here come from a female donor with breast cancer. Some clones in this sample may be carry-over from other donors' samples.

This clonotype was counted a few times. This chain uses TRBV5-7 with TRBJ1-4, with D maybe TRBD1 (5 bases). TRBV5-7 is sorted into the ORF group, with uncertain function. Trimming took off 4 bases at V and 8 bases at J, with 18 bases between the two ends. There are 15 residues in the CDR3. The chain's CDR3 is CASSPAGTLYEKLFF. The CDR3 DNA follows: TGTGCCAGCAGCCCTGCCGGGACGCTTTACGAAAAACTGTTTTTT.

This clonotype has ten or more counts. The rearrangement uses TRBV20-1 and TRBJ2-3, with TRBD2 matching 12 bases. The CDR3 runs 15 residues. Germline V lookup: CDR1 DFQATT, CDR2 SNEGSKA (reference sequence). The junction had 7 bases not matched to a gene; V was cut back by 6 bases and J by 3 bases. CDR3 bases: TGCAGTGCCCCCCTAGCGGGGGGGGCGACAGATACGCAGTATTTT. Protein product: CSAPLAGGATDTQYF.

Many counts were recorded for this clonotype. The chain recombines TRBV3-1 with TRBJ1-3, with TRBD1 matching over 12 bases. CDR3 size: 16 residues. Germline trimming cut 4 bases from V and 3 bases from J; bases unmatched to any gene: 4. Germline assignment: CDR1 LGHDT and CDR2 YNNKEL (reference sequence). In DNA, the CDR3 is TGTGCCAGCAGCCCTGGGACAGGGGGCCTTGGAAACACCATATATTTT. It specifies CASSPGTGGLGNTIYF.

There are many counts of this clonotype. The V call is TRBV2, the J call TRBJ2-1; 12 nucleotides align to TRBD2. This CDR3 is 14 amino acids long. Germline V gene sequence: CDR1 SNHLY, CDR2 FYNNEI. Trimming cost V 6 bases and J 8 bases; bases outside gene matches: 5. The CDR3 sequence: CASSTSGRRYEQFF. The CDR3, as DNA: TGTGCCAGCAGCACTAGCGGGAGGAGGTATGAGCAGTTCTTC.

This clonotype has at least ten counts. The chain is built from TRBV6-1 and TRBJ1-5; no clear D gene. Trimming cost V 5 bases and J 0 bases, with 17 bases left between them. This CDR3 spans 17 amino acids. Germline CDR1 MNHNS, CDR2 SASEGT. The DNA of the CDR3 is TGTGCCAGCAGTCCGCGTCGGGGAGGGAATAGCAATCAGCCCCAGCATTTT. Translation: CASSPRRGGNSNQPQHF.

This clonotype showed up many times. The rearrangement joins TRBV5-1 to TRBJ2-2; tentatively, D is TRBD2 (6 bases). CDR1 is SGHRS, CDR2 YFSETQ, per germline. The ends were cut back, 5 bases at V and 1 base at J, with 9 bases in the middle. CDR3 size: 14 residues. CDR3 nucleotide sequence: TGCGCCAGCAGTTATAGCGGGAACACCGGGGAGCTGTTTTTT. The encoded protein is CASSYSGNTGELFF. Complete variable domain (other parts from reference TRBV5-1 and TRBJ2-2): KAGVTQTPRYLIKTRGQQVTLSCSPISGHRSVSWYQQTPGQGLQFLFEYFSETQRNKGNFPGRFSGRQFSNSRSEMNVSTLELGDSALYLCASSYSGNTGELFFGEGSRLTVL.

This clonotype was seen ten or more times. The CDR3 spells CASSTSPENTQYF. CDR3 coding DNA: TGTGCCAGCAGCACCTCCCCGGAGAACACCCAGTACTTC. The genes are TRBV7-2 and TRBJ2-5; D ambiguous. Germline CDR1 is SGHTA and CDR2 is FQGNSA. Trimming stripped 5 bases from V and 8 bases from J, with 15 bases between. The CDR3 runs 13 residues. Full variable domain (missing parts from reference TRBV7-2 and TRBJ2-5): GAGVSQSPSNKVTEKGKDVELRCDPISGHTALYWYRQSLGQGLEFLIYFQGNSAPDKSGLPSDRFSAERTGGSVSTLTIQRTQQEDSAVYLCASSTSPENTQYFGPGTRLLVL.

This clonotype was seen at least ten times. The chain's CDR3 is CASSLGGEKLFF. The CDR3 bases are TGTGCCAGCAGCCTCGGGGGAGAAAAACTGTTTTTT. The rearrangement uses TRBV11-1 and TRBJ1-4; maybe TRBD1 (5 bases). This CDR3 contains 12 residues. V lost 5 bases and J lost 8, with 9 bases in between. Germline values: CDR1 SGHAT, CDR2 FQDESV (reference sequence). Full variable domain (rest looked up from reference TRBV11-1 and TRBJ1-4): EAEVAQSPRYKITEKSQAVAFWCDPISGHATLYWYRQILGQGPELLVQFQDESVVDDSQLPKDRFSAERLKGVDSTLKIQPAELGDSAMYLCASSLGGEKLFFGSGTQLSVL.

Note on this clonotype: This may stem from a read error, because a much larger clone lies one nucleotide away. This sequence joins TRBV6-5 and TRBJ2-3, with D perhaps TRBD2 (6 bases). The CDR3 loop spans 18 amino acids. CDR1 is MNHEY, CDR2 SVGAGI, per germline. CDR3 sequence: CVSSPFGISGSNTDTQYF. The DNA of the CDR3 is TGTGTCAGCAGCCCCTTTGGCATCTCCGGGAGTAATACAGATACGCAGTATTTT.

This clonotype was counted between two and nine times. V is TRBV7-8 and J is TRBJ1-1; no clear D gene. Trimming cost V 3 bases and J 1 base, with 6 bases left between them. The CDR3 is 13 residues long. CDR1 and CDR2 from the germline V gene are SGHVS and FQNEAQ. The CDR3 sequence: CASSFSGNTEAFF. CDR3 DNA sequence: TGTGCCAGCAGCTTTTCAGGGAACACTGAAGCTTTCTTT.

This clonotype appeared many times. The rearrangement joins TRBV10-2 to TRBJ2-5; D ambiguous. V was trimmed by 4 bases and J by 2 bases, leaving 11 bases between them. Germline CDR1 is WSHSY and CDR2 is SAAADI. The CDR3 has 14 residues. CDR3 residues: CASSGRTWQETQYF. CDR3 coding DNA: TGCGCCAGCAGTGGGAGAACTTGGCAAGAGACCCAGTACTTC.

The chain joins TRBV20-1 to TRBJ2-1; 8 bases fit TRBD2. V shed 5 bases and J 4 bases; nucleotides not matched to a gene: 10. CDR3 size: 15 residues. Germline-derived CDR1 and CDR2 are DFQATT and SNEGSKA (reference sequence). Here the CDR3 reads CSAGSASGGYNEQFF. DNA for the CDR3: TGCAGTGCTGGTTCGGCCAGCGGGGGTTACAATGAGCAGTTCTTC.

This clonotype has a handful of counts. The chain joins TRBV3-1 to TRBJ1-5; D remains ambiguous. V was trimmed by 4 bases and J by 6 bases, leaving 16 bases between them. The germline gives CDR1 LGHDT, CDR2 YNNKEL (reference sequence). The CDR3 consists of 15 residues. The CDR3 is CASSLSGSWGQPQHF. CDR3 nucleotide sequence: TGTGCCAGCAGCCTATCCGGGTCTTGGGGTCAGCCCCAGCATTTT.

This clonotype was detected many times. This rearrangement joins TRBV10-2 to TRBJ2-1; TRBD1 matches at 8 bases. The CDR3 loop spans 17 amino acids. V lost 6 bases, J lost 4 bases, and 14 bases stayed unmatched. The germline gives CDR1 WSHSY, CDR2 SAAADI. CDR3 residues: CASSPRTGTNTYNEQFF. CDR3 nucleotide sequence: TGCGCCAGCAGCCCCAGGACAGGGACAAACACATACAATGAGCAGTTCTTC.

This clonotype was seen many times. The chain combines TRBV5-1 with TRBJ2-5; D not resolved. The CDR3 extends over 14 amino acids. V was cut by 7 bases and J by 5 bases, with 18 bases left in between. The V gene's germline CDR1 is SGHRS and CDR2 YFSETQ. Here the CDR3 reads CASFFSASPETQYF. The CDR3 DNA reads TGCGCCAGCTTTTTCTCAGCGTCGCCGGAGACCCAGTACTTC. The whole variable domain, filled in from reference TRBV5-1 and TRBJ2-5, reads KAGVTQTPRYLIKTRGQQVTLSCSPISGHRSVSWYQQTPGQGLQFLFEYFSETQRNKGNFPGRFSGRQFSNSRSEMNVSTLELGDSALYLCASFFSASPETQYFGPGTRLLVL.

This clonotype was recorded many times. The V call is TRBV29-1, the J call TRBJ2-3; D ambiguous. V was trimmed by 0 bases and J by 2 bases, leaving 12 bases between them. This CDR3 has 15 amino acids. The germline V gene has CDR1 SQVTM and CDR2 ANQGSEA. The CDR3 spells CSVEEGLAPTDTQYF. CDR3 nucleotide sequence: TGCAGCGTTGAAGAGGGCCTGGCCCCCACAGATACGCAGTATTTT.

In this sample, this clonotype turned up many times. V usage is TRBV20-1 and J usage is TRBJ1-6; 9 bases fit TRBD1. V gave up 1 base and J gave up 10 bases; unmatched junction bases: 8. The germline gives CDR1 DFQATT, CDR2 SNEGSKA (reference sequence). The CDR3 loop spans 15 amino acids. The CDR3 is CSARAPDRGWSPLHF. CDR3 nucleotides: TGCAGTGCTAGAGCCCCGGACAGGGGTTGGTCACCCCTCCACTTT.

This clonotype occurred many times. In DNA, the CDR3 is TGTGCCAGCAGGTCCCTGGGGGGGGCTTGGGAGACCCAGTACTTC. Translating gives CASRSLGGAWETQYF. The rearrangement uses TRBV6-5 and TRBJ2-5; TRBD2 might be the D (7 bases). This CDR3 is 15 amino acids long. V lost 6 bases to trimming and J lost 5 bases, with 19 bases between them. Germline V gene data show CDR1 as MNHEY and CDR2 as SVGAGI.

This clonotype was counted many times. The V gene is TRBV5-5, the J gene TRBJ2-1; a possible D gene is TRBD1 (6 bases). In germline, CDR1 is SGHKS, CDR2 YYEKEE (reference sequence). Between the trimmed V and J ends, which lost 0 bases and 1 base, there was a span of 8 bases. There are 15 residues in the CDR3. The DNA of the CDR3 is TGTGCCAGCAGCTTGGCAGGGGCTTCCTACAATGAGCAGTTCTTC. Protein sequence: CASSLAGASYNEQFF.

This clonotype was detected many times. Mismatch with germline at one junction end may stem from a read error. CDR3 DNA sequence: TGTGCTAGCAGCAAGACAGGGGGGCGAGATACGCAGTATTTT. Protein sequence: CASSKTGGRDTQYF. This chain joins TRBV7-7 and TRBJ2-3; TRBD1 matches at 9 bases. Germline CDR1 reads SSHAT; CDR2 reads FNYEAQ (reference sequence). The CDR3 loop spans 14 amino acids.

The CDR3 DNA follows: TGTGCCAGCAGCGGGCTCGGGGGGGGCGATGGAAATTCACCCCTCCACTTT. As protein: CASSGLGGGDGNSPLHF. The rearrangement uses TRBV7-9 and TRBJ1-6; D is perhaps TRBD1 (6 bases). CDR1 is SEHNR and CDR2 is FQNEAQ in the germline V gene (reference sequence). The CDR3 spans 17 residues. V lost 5 bases to trimming and J lost 7 bases, with 21 bases between them.

This clonotype was found once. The gene calls are TRBV7-8 and TRBJ2-5; no definite D call. The CDR3 covers 13 residues. V lost 5 bases and J lost 2, with 9 bases in between. CDR1 and CDR2 from the germline V gene are SGHVS and FQNEAQ. CDR3 sequence reads: CASSPSRQETQYF. The CDR3 DNA reads TGTGCCAGCAGCCCTAGTAGGCAAGAGACCCAGTACTTC.

This clonotype was recorded only once. Given a much more abundant clone one base away, this may be a read error. The genes are TRBV18 and TRBJ1-2; D is unresolved. The germline V gene has CDR1 KGHSH and CDR2 LQKENI. This CDR3 has 14 amino acids. DNA for the CDR3: TGTGCCAGCTCACCAGATGGAGGTCCCTATGGCTACATCTTC. As protein: CASSPDGGPYGYIF.

The sample holds many counts of this clonotype. The chain carries TRBV30 and TRBJ1-4; perhaps TRBD1 as D (6 bases). The germline V gene encodes CDR1 GTSNPN and CDR2 SVGIG (reference sequence). The CDR3 runs to 11 residues. Trimming pared 1 base from V and 15 bases from J, leaving 12 bases between. The chain's CDR3 is CAWSATAGVFF. For the CDR3, the DNA is TGTGCCTGGAGTGCTACGGCAGGGGTGTTTTTT. The complete variable domain, with remaining parts taken from reference TRBV30 and TRBJ1-4, reads SQTIHQWPATLVQPVGSPLSLECTVEGTSNPNLYWYRQAAGRGLQLLFYSVGIGQISSEVPQNLSASRPQDRQFILSSKKLLLSDSGFYLCAWSATAGVFFGSGTQLSVL.

Comment on this clonotype: The junction departs from the called germline gene at one end, perhaps through a read error. The chain employs TRBV6-5 and TRBJ1-2; possibly TRBD1 for D (6 bases). CDR1 is MNHEY, CDR2 SVGAGI, per germline. CDR3 length: 13 amino acids. The CDR3 DNA reads TGTGCCAGCAGCTTTACAGGGATCTATGACTACACCTTC. As protein: CASSFTGIYDYTF.

This clonotype has a handful of counts. The chain employs TRBV5-5 and TRBJ2-3, with TRBD1 matching over 10 bases. The germline CDR1 and CDR2 sequences are SGHKS and YYEKEE (reference sequence). V gave up 4 bases and J gave up 4 bases; unmatched junction bases: 9. This CDR3 has 16 residues. CDR3 residues: CASSRDRGLGPDTQYF. In nucleotides, the CDR3 is TGTGCCAGCAGCAGGGACAGGGGTTTGGGGCCAGATACGCAGTATTTT.

This clonotype was counted many times. This rearrangement joins TRBV2 to TRBJ2-7; possibly TRBD1 for D (7 bases). Trimming cost V 4 bases and J 6 bases, with 13 bases left between them. Per germline, CDR1 SNHLY and CDR2 FYNNEI. The CDR3 loop spans 13 amino acids. In nucleotides, the CDR3 is TGTGCCAGCAGTGCGCAGGGGGGCTTCGAGCAGTACTTC. This encodes CASSAQGGFEQYF.

The rearrangement joins TRBV15 to TRBJ2-4, with TRBD1 matching over 10 bases. The CDR3 is made up of 14 amino acids. Germline CDR1 LNHNV, CDR2 YYDKDF (reference sequence). With 6 bases clipped from V and 8 bases from J, the junction kept 7 bases outside the gene matches. The DNA for the CDR3 is TGTGCCACCAGTGACAGGGGGCAGGAGGACATTCAGTACTTC. Translation gives CATSDRGQEDIQYF.

This clonotype was counted many times. The rearrangement links TRBV30 to TRBJ1-5, with 9 positions matching TRBD1. CDR3 length equals 14 residues. The V gene's germline CDR1 is GTSNPN and CDR2 SVGIG (reference sequence). V lost 2 bases, J lost 7 bases, and 6 bases stayed unmatched. The CDR3 protein is CAWSTGQGGQPQHF. CDR3 coding DNA: TGTGCCTGGAGTACGGGACAGGGAGGACAGCCCCAGCATTTT.

This clonotype was detected many times. V and J are TRBV20-1 and TRBJ1-4, with D hard to call. The germline V gene encodes CDR1 DFQATT and CDR2 SNEGSKA (reference sequence). With 0 bases removed from V and 5 bases from J, the gap between germline ends came to 13 bases. The CDR3 length is 15 residues. The CDR3 sequence is CSARDPGPGNEKLFF. Written as DNA, the CDR3 is TGCAGTGCTAGAGACCCAGGACCGGGAAATGAAAAACTGTTTTTT.